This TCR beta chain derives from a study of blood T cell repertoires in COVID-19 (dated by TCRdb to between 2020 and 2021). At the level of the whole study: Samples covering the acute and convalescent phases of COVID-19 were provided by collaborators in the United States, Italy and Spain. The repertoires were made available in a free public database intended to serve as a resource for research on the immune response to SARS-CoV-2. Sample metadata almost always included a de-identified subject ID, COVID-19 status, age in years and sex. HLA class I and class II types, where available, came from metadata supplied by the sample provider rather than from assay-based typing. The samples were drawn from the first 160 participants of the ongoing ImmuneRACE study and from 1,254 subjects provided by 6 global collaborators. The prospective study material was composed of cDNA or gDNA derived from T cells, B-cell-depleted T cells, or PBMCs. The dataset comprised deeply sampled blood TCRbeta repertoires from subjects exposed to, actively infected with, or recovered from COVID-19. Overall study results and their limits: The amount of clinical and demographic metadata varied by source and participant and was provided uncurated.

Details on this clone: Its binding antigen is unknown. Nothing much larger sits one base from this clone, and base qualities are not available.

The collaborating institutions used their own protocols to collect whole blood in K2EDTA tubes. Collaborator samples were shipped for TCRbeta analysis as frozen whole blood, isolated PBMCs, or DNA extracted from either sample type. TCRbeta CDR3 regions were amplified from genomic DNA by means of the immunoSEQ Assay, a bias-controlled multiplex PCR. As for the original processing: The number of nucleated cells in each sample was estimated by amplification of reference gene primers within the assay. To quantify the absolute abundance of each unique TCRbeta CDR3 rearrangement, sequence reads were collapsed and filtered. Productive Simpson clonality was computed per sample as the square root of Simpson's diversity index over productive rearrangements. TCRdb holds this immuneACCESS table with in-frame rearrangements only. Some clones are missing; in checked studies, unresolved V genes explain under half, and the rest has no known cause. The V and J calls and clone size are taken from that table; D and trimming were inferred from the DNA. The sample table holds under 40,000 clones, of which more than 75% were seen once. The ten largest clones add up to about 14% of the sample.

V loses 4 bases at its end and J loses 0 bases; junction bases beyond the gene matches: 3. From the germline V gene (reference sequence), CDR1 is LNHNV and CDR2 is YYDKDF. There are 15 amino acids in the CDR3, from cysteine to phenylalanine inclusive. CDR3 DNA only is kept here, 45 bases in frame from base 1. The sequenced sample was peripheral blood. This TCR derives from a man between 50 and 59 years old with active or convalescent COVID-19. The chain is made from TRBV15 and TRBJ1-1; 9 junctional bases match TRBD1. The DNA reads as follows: TGTGCCACCAGCACAGGGGACAGGGTGAACACTGAAGCTTTCTTT. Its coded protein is CATSTGDRVNTEAFF.